This passage covers 10 T cell receptor beta chains from one sample sequenced in a study of blood T cells in healthy people across ages. The use of a sample-barcoded 5' primer and a J-beta primer mix characterized a second PCR of about 7 to 12 cycles. TCRdb reprocessed the 5' RACE reads via MiXCR and lists one record per CDR3 protein. In the table there are around 650,000 distinct CDR3 sequences, roughly 43% of which are singletons. Sequenced: blood. These receptor sequences come from a man older than 75 in good health.

The V gene is TRBV4-2, the J gene TRBJ2-7; 12 nucleotides agree with TRBD2. This CDR3 comprises 17 residues. The germline gives CDR1 LGHNA, CDR2 YNFKEQ. With V trimmed by 1 base and J by 0 bases, 4 bases remained unmatched. CDR3 region: CASSQGLAGDLSYEQYF. CDR3 DNA: TGTGCCAGCAGCCAAGGACTAGCGGGGGATCTCTCCTACGAGCAGTACTTC.

This chain links TRBV11-2 with TRBJ2-1; D is perhaps TRBD2 (6 bases). CDR3 length: 16 amino acids. Germline V gives CDR1 SGHAT, CDR2 FQNNGV. V was cut by 5 bases and J by 2 bases, with 16 bases left in between. The CDR3 DNA follows: TGTGCCAGCAGCCGATACCGGGACTTCGCCTACAATGAGCAGTTCTTC. This encodes CASSRYRDFAYNEQFF. Based on the CDR3 plus reference TRBV11-2 and TRBJ2-1, the full variable domain is EAGVAQSPRYKIIEKRQSVAFWCNPISGHATLYWYQQILGQGPKLLIQFQNNGVVDDSQLPKDRFSAERLKGVDSTLKIQPAKLEDSAVYLCASSRYRDFAYNEQFFGPGTRLTVL.

This clonotype was seen only a few times. The rearrangement uses TRBV20-1 and TRBJ2-5, with D uncertain. This CDR3 comprises 14 residues. V dropped 5 bases and J dropped 2 bases, with 15 bases sitting between them. Germline V gene sequence: CDR1 DFQATT, CDR2 SNEGSKA (reference sequence). In DNA form, the CDR3 reads TGCAGTGCTGCGACCAGAAGAAAGCAAGAGACCCAGTACTTC. This translates into CSAATRRKQETQYF.

This clonotype has just a few counts. This chain connects TRBV27 to TRBJ2-1, with 9 bases lining up with TRBD1. CDR1 MNHEY and CDR2 SMNVEV come from the germline V gene (reference sequence). V was pared by 4 bases and J by 4 bases, with 5 bases of the junction left unmatched. This CDR3 is built from 15 residues. CDR3 protein: CASSSPGQGYNEQFF. The CDR3 DNA reads TGTGCCAGCAGTTCCCCGGGACAGGGTTACAATGAGCAGTTCTTC.

This clonotype was picked up many times. The V gene is TRBV20-1, the J gene TRBJ2-7, with a tentative D call TRBD1 (5 bases). In germline, CDR1 is DFQATT, CDR2 SNEGSKA (reference sequence). This CDR3 contains 12 residues. The V end was cut by 2 bases, the J end by 6 bases, with 11 bases between. The CDR3 loop reads CSARTTDSEQYF. CDR3 coding DNA: TGCAGTGCTAGAACCACTGACAGCGAGCAGTACTTC.

A word on this clonotype: A read error may explain this, as a much larger clone is one base away. The chain is built from TRBV27 and TRBJ2-7, with 13 bases matching TRBD2. Germline CDR1 is MNHEY and CDR2 is SMNVEV (reference sequence). Trimming took 1 base from V and 4 from J; bases not matched to a gene: 7. This CDR3 has 17 residues. The CDR3, as DNA: TGTGCCAGCAGTTTATTGGGGACTAGCGGGATGATGTACGAGCAGTACTTC. Its translation is CASSLLGTSGMMYEQYF.

The V gene is TRBV4-2, the J gene TRBJ2-3, with a possible D match to TRBD2 (6 bases). Deletions cut 1 base from V and 1 base from J, with 12 bases between. The germline CDR1 and CDR2 sequences are LGHNA and YNFKEQ. CDR3 size: 16 residues. The CDR3 DNA is TGTGCCAGCAGCCAAGGGGAGGCCTTCGGCACAGATACGCAGTATTTT. Residues: CASSQGEAFGTDTQYF.

The V call is TRBV10-2, the J call TRBJ2-1, with D perhaps matching TRBD1 (6 bases). The CDR3 totals 14 residues. From germline, CDR1 is WSHSY and CDR2 SAAADI. The germline V and J ends were trimmed by 10 bases and 6 bases, with 19 bases remaining between them. CDR3 sequence (DNA): TGCGCCACCCAATCCGGGACATTGGGCAATGAGCAGTTCTTC. Translated, it gives CATQSGTLGNEQFF.

The chain links TRBV7-9 to TRBJ2-1; D not certain. The CDR3 contains 12 residues. Germline V gene lookup returns CDR1 SEHNR and CDR2 FQNEAQ (reference sequence). V was trimmed by 5 bases and J by 9 bases, leaving 11 bases between them. In nucleotides, the CDR3 is TGTGCCAGCAGCCCAGAGGTGCTTGAGCAGTTCTTC. This translates into CASSPEVLEQFF. Full variable domain (missing parts from reference TRBV7-9 and TRBJ2-1): DTGVSQNPRHKITKRGQNVTFRCDPISEHNRLYWYRQTLGQGPEFLTYFQNEAQLEKSRLLSDRFSAERPKGSFSTLEIQRTEQGDSAMYLCASSPEVLEQFFGPGTRLTVL.

The sample holds a few counts of this clonotype. The gene calls are TRBV20-1 and TRBJ2-5, with D possibly matching TRBD1 (6 bases). V lost 3 bases and J lost 5, with 16 bases in between. The CDR3 is 14 residues long. The germline V gene has CDR1 DFQATT and CDR2 SNEGSKA (reference sequence). The CDR3 DNA is TGCAGTGCTAGGCATTCTGGGGGCGGGGAGACCCAGTACTTC. Translated: CSARHSGGGETQYF.